This T cell receptor beta chain was identified during a study of blood T cell repertoires in COVID-19. Study information: Acute-phase and convalescent COVID-19 samples originated in the United States, Italy and Spain. T cells, B-cell-depleted T cells, or PBMCs supplied cDNA or gDNA.

The CDR3 runs 17 residues. In germline, CDR1 is LGHNA, CDR2 YNFKEQ. J lost 4 bases, V lost 0 bases, and 6 bases had no gene match. The authors' processing: Reference gene primer amplification gave nucleated cell count estimates. Here immunoSEQ multiplex PCR was the method, and the copy in TCRdb shows in-frame clones only, minus some. For V, J and clone size, that table is used; D and trimming come from the DNA. The sample holds approximately 51,000 clones; about 85% are singletons and the top ten take about 5%. This clone was picked up one time. The sample comprised peripheral blood. This receptor was identified in a man between 40 and 49 years old with active COVID-19. V gene TRBV4-2 combines with J gene TRBJ2-2, with 9 bases fitting TRBD2. The CDR3 region has the DNA TGTGCCAGCAGCCAAGAGATGGCGGGAGGGGGCACCGGGGAGCTGTTTTTT. Its translation is CASSQEMAGGGTGELFF.